The 21 T cell receptor beta chains presented below share a single source sample, sequenced in a study of PD-1 blockade in classical Hodgkin lymphoma. TCRdb's table, derived via immunoSEQ multiplex PCR, lists solely in-frame clones and lacks some. The sample consists of approximately 24,000 clones, more than 75% of them appearing once. All the patients suffered relapse after autologous stem cell transplantation, and brentuximab vedotin exposure differed. This sample comprised peripheral blood mononuclear cells (PBMCs), obtained at baseline. These receptors all stem from a human donor with classical Hodgkin lymphoma.

In its sample, this clone was seen once. This rearrangement joins TRBV9 to TRBJ2-5; D remains ambiguous. Trimming removed 3 bases at V and 4 bases at J, with 7 bases between. The germline V gene encodes CDR1 SGDLS and CDR2 YYNGEE. This CDR3 comprises 12 residues. CDR3 loop: CASSGVGETQYF. CDR3 in DNA: TGTGCCAGCAGCGGGGTGGGAGAGACCCAGTACTTC.

The CDR3 DNA follows: TGCGCCAGCAGCGTGCTTCAACAGGGGGCGTACGAGCAGTACTTC. Protein sequence: CASSVLQQGAYEQYF. The V and J genes are TRBV5-1 and TRBJ2-7, with 9 bases aligning to TRBD1. Germline V gene data show CDR1 as SGHRS and CDR2 as YFSETQ. V gave up 4 bases and J gave up 4 bases; unmatched junction bases: 9. CDR3 length: 15 amino acids. Based on the CDR3 plus reference TRBV5-1 and TRBJ2-7, the full variable domain is KAGVTQTPRYLIKTRGQQVTLSCSPISGHRSVSWYQQTPGQGLQFLFEYFSETQRNKGNFPGRFSGRQFSNSRSEMNVSTLELGDSALYLCASSVLQQGAYEQYFGPGTRLTVT.

The chain combines TRBV7-3 with TRBJ2-1, with D perhaps being TRBD1 or TRBD2 (6 bases each). Germline CDR1 and CDR2: SGHTA and FQGTGA. There are 16 residues in the CDR3. V lost 1 base and J 0 bases, leaving 10 bases between the germline ends. CDR3 protein: CASSLIGGSSYNEQFF. Here the CDR3 DNA reads TGTGCCAGCAGCTTAATAGGGGGGAGCTCCTACAATGAGCAGTTCTTC.

The V call is TRBV7-2, the J call TRBJ2-7; 9 nucleotides line up with TRBD1. This CDR3 is 15 amino acids long. Unmatched junction bases numbered 10, after V lost 3 bases and J lost 7 bases. Germline V gene data show CDR1 as SGHTA and CDR2 as FQGNSA. For the CDR3, the DNA is TGTGCCAGCAGCTTGGTCCACAGGGGGCGTCGTGAGCAGTACTTC. It specifies CASSLVHRGRREQYF. Using reference TRBV7-2 and TRBJ2-7 for the parts outside the CDR3, the full variable domain is GAGVSQSPSNKVTEKGKDVELRCDPISGHTALYWYRQSLGQGLEFLIYFQGNSAPDKSGLPSDRFSAERTGGSVSTLTIQRTQQEDSAVYLCASSLVHRGRREQYFGPGTRLTVT.

The chain couples TRBV5-1 to TRBJ2-5, with a possible D match to TRBD2 (6 bases). The CDR3 length is 14 residues. Germline V gene sequence: CDR1 SGHRS, CDR2 YFSETQ. Trimming removed 0 bases at V and 5 bases at J, with 11 bases between. The CDR3 spells CASSLASVRETQYF. CDR3 coding DNA: TGCGCCAGCAGCTTGGCTAGCGTGAGGGAGACCCAGTACTTC.

This clone was observed a single time. The chain employs TRBV6-5 and TRBJ2-1, with D uncertain. Trimming took off 4 bases at V and 1 base at J, with 14 bases between the two ends. The CDR3 is 16 residues long. Germline CDR1 MNHEY, CDR2 SVGAGI. CDR3 residues: CASSSRLTTSYNEQFF. In DNA form, the CDR3 reads TGTGCCAGCAGTTCCCGACTCACTACTTCCTACAATGAGCAGTTCTTC.

The chain combines TRBV6-5 with TRBJ1-2; D is uncertain. This CDR3 has 14 amino acids. Germline V gives CDR1 MNHEY, CDR2 SVGAGI. With 6 bases removed from V and 0 bases from J, the gap between germline ends came to 11 bases. The CDR3 DNA reads TGTGCCAGCAGAACAAGTCCGTCTAACTATGGCTACACCTTC. It codes for CASRTSPSNYGYTF.

The V and J genes are TRBV25-1 and TRBJ1-3, with D perhaps TRBD1 (5 bases). The CDR3 totals 15 residues. V gave up 5 bases and J gave up 4 bases, with 15 bases separating them. CDR1 and CDR2 (germline): MGHDK, SYGVNS. DNA for the CDR3: TGTGCCAGCAGTTCAATACGAGGGACGGGAAACACCATATATTTT. This translates into CASSSIRGTGNTIYF.

This chain's CDR3 is CASSPGVSGNTIYF. CDR3 bases: TGTGCCAGCAGCCCCGGGGTCTCTGGAAACACCATATATTTT. The J gene is TRBJ1-3, the V gene TRBV6-6; D gene unclear. The CDR3 totals 14 residues. CDR1 is MNHNY and CDR2 is SVGAGI in the germline V gene (reference sequence). V was shortened by 6 bases and J by 0 bases, with 9 bases between the two germline ends.

In this sample, this clone turned up a few times. The chain employs TRBV4-1 and TRBJ1-6; D possibly corresponds to TRBD1 (6 bases). Trimming took 5 bases from V and 1 from J, leaving 15 bases between them. Germline CDR1 MGHRA, CDR2 YSYEKL. CDR3 length equals 17 residues. CDR3 loop: CASSARGDGSYNSPLHF. CDR3 nucleotides: TGCGCCAGCAGCGCGAGGGGGGATGGTTCCTATAATTCACCCCTCCACTTT.

This sequence joins TRBV9 and TRBJ2-2; D not certain. V lost 4 bases to trimming and J lost 4 bases, with 8 bases between them. This CDR3 is 13 amino acids long. Germline V gives CDR1 SGDLS, CDR2 YYNGEE. Here the CDR3 reads CASSPQSTGELFF. The CDR3 DNA follows: TGTGCCAGCAGCCCCCAGAGCACCGGGGAGCTGTTTTTT.

The rearrangement uses TRBV5-1 and TRBJ1-3; D not resolved. CDR1 and CDR2 (germline): SGHRS, YFSETQ. There are 14 residues in the CDR3. Trimming stripped 0 bases from V and 4 bases from J, with 8 bases between. CDR3 sequence: CASSLGNDGNTIYF. The CDR3 DNA sequence: TGCGCCAGCAGCTTGGGAAATGACGGAAACACCATATATTTT. The whole variable domain, filled in from reference TRBV5-1 and TRBJ1-3, reads KAGVTQTPRYLIKTRGQQVTLSCSPISGHRSVSWYQQTPGQGLQFLFEYFSETQRNKGNFPGRFSGRQFSNSRSEMNVSTLELGDSALYLCASSLGNDGNTIYFGEGSWLTVV.

The V call is TRBV7-2, the J call TRBJ2-7; D ambiguous. Germline V gene data show CDR1 as SGHTA and CDR2 as FQGNSA. Trimming removed 1 base at V and 2 bases at J, with 6 bases between. This CDR3 is 13 amino acids long. CDR3 sequence (DNA): TGTGCCAGCAGCTTAGGAGGCACCTACGAGCAGTACTTC. Translation: CASSLGGTYEQYF.

The chain links TRBV7-9 to TRBJ1-1; no definite D call. Trimming shortened V by 1 base and J by 1 base, and 10 bases separated the two germline ends. The CDR3 covers 15 residues. The germline V gene has CDR1 SEHNR and CDR2 FQNEAQ (reference sequence). CDR3 DNA: TGTGCCAGCAGCTTAGGGCTCGTAGGGAACACTGAAGCTTTCTTT. Translated, it gives CASSLGLVGNTEAFF. The variable domain in full, with the rest retrieved from reference TRBV7-9 and TRBJ1-1, is DTGVSQNPRHKITKRGQNVTFRCDPISEHNRLYWYRQTLGQGPEFLTYFQNEAQLEKSRLLSDRFSAERPKGSFSTLEIQRTEQGDSAMYLCASSLGLVGNTEAFFGQGTRLTVV.

This chain joins TRBV10-1 and TRBJ1-2; the D is unclear. The CDR3 runs to 16 residues. Trimming removed 5 bases at V and 4 bases at J, with 20 bases between. CDR1 is WNHNN, CDR2 SYGVQD, per germline (reference sequence). The CDR3 nucleotides read TGCGCCAGCAGTAGGGCAATAACGCGAAAGACCTATGGCTACACCTTC. It specifies CASSRAITRKTYGYTF.

This clone was seen only once. V gene TRBV7-2 combines with J gene TRBJ1-2, with D unclear. From germline, CDR1 is SGHTA and CDR2 FQGNSA. The CDR3 runs to 14 residues. Trimming shortened V by 5 bases and J by 6 bases, and 16 bases separated the two germline ends. The CDR3 region is CASSPFHGLDGYTF. The CDR3 DNA is TGTGCCAGCAGCCCGTTTCACGGGCTCGATGGCTACACCTTC.

This clone came up a few times. The chain uses TRBV7-9 and TRBJ2-7; D is unclear. Trimming shortened V by 5 bases and J by 0 bases, and 14 bases separated the two germline ends. The CDR3 loop spans 15 amino acids. In germline, CDR1 is SEHNR, CDR2 FQNEAQ (reference sequence). In DNA, the CDR3 is TGTGCCAGCAGCGTGGACGGGCGAAGCTCCTACGAGCAGTACTTC. Protein product: CASSVDGRSSYEQYF.

This clone was seen a handful of times. The chain is built from TRBV7-9 and TRBJ1-1; D is unresolved. The germline gives CDR1 SEHNR, CDR2 FQNEAQ (reference sequence). CDR3 length: 12 amino acids. Trimming took off 1 base at V and 11 bases at J, with 11 bases between the two ends. In nucleotides, the CDR3 is TGTGCCAGCAGCTTAGATATTGGATGGGCTTTCTTT. The encoded protein is CASSLDIGWAFF.

The chain combines TRBV7-9 with TRBJ1-6; D perhaps matches TRBD1 (6 bases). V gave up 1 base and J gave up 10 bases, with 11 bases separating them. Looked up from germline, CDR1 is SEHNR and CDR2 is FQNEAQ (reference sequence). This CDR3 has 14 amino acids. The CDR3 here is CASSLDRVLSPLHF. The CDR3 nucleotides are TGTGCCAGCAGCTTAGACAGGGTGTTGTCACCCCTCCACTTT.

This clone occurred once. The DNA for the CDR3 is TGCGCCAGCAGCTTGGATCTCATGAACACTGAAGCTTTCTTT. Its protein is CASSLDLMNTEAFF. The V and J genes are TRBV5-1 and TRBJ1-1; D is unclear. The CDR3 covers 14 residues. Germline lookup yields CDR1 SGHRS and CDR2 YFSETQ. The V end was cut by 0 bases, the J end by 0 bases, with 6 bases between.

The chain joins TRBV6-5 to TRBJ1-2; a weak D match, TRBD1 (6 bases). This CDR3 is 15 amino acids long. CDR1 and CDR2 (germline): MNHEY, SVGAGI. The V and J ends lost 0 bases and 4 bases respectively, with 12 bases between them. Here the CDR3 reads CASSYSAGDIYGYTF. In nucleotides, the CDR3 is TGTGCCAGCAGTTACTCGGCAGGGGACATCTATGGCTACACCTTC.